Each of the 6 T cell receptor beta chains below was sequenced from the same sample in a study of graft-versus-host responses after intestinal transplantation (dated by TCRdb to about 2021). Library preparation employed the immunoSEQ multiplex PCR assay. Imported from immuneACCESS, the table was reduced by TCRdb to in-frame sequences with V and J called. These copies leave out some clones; in studies compared against another copy, an unresolved V gene accounts for under half, and the cause of the remainder is not known. The sample table records 55,000 to 70,000 clones; around 91% of these occur just once. Approximately 2.7% of the sample belongs to the ten largest clones. This specimen was PBMCs, taken approximately 120 days after intestinal transplantation. These receptors were taken from a human patient who received an intestinal transplant, so some T cells may come from the graft donor.

This chain links TRBV15 with TRBJ2-1, with D perhaps matching TRBD1 or TRBD2 (5 bases each). This CDR3 spans 13 amino acids. CDR1 is LNHNV and CDR2 is YYDKDF in the germline V gene (reference sequence). V gave up 3 bases and J gave up 14 bases, with 17 bases separating them. The CDR3 protein is CATSRRVGEEEFF. CDR3 coding DNA: TGTGCCACCAGCAGGCGGGTAGGGGAAGAGGAGTTCTTC.

This chain links TRBV9 with TRBJ2-7; tentatively, D is TRBD1 (6 bases). Germline CDR1 is SGDLS and CDR2 is YYNGEE. The CDR3 runs to 15 residues. V dropped 0 bases and J dropped 6 bases, with 16 bases sitting between them. The CDR3 coding sequence is TGTGCCAGCAGCGTAGGTTCCGTCAGGGGCACCGAGCAGTACTTC. Amino acids: CASSVGSVRGTEQYF. Supplemented by reference TRBV9 and TRBJ2-7, the full variable domain reads DSGVTQTPKHLITATGQRVTLRCSPRSGDLSVYWYQQSLDQGLQFLIQYYNGEERAKGNILERFSAQQFPDLHSELNLSSLELGDSALYFCASSVGSVRGTEQYFGPGTRLTVT.

This clone was detected only a few times. The chain employs TRBV5-1 and TRBJ2-6; TRBD1 aligns across 9 bases. The V and J ends lost 3 bases and 0 bases, in that order; junction bases with no gene match: 4. Germline lookup yields CDR1 SGHRS and CDR2 YFSETQ. CDR3 length: 17 amino acids. The CDR3 sequence is CASSWDRDPSGANVLTF. CDR3 DNA sequence: TGCGCCAGCAGCTGGGACAGGGATCCCTCTGGGGCCAACGTCCTGACTTTC.

The chain recombines TRBV18 with TRBJ2-7; D remains unclear. CDR1 is KGHSH, CDR2 LQKENI, per germline. Trimming removed 3 bases from V and 6 bases from J, with 15 bases in between. The CDR3 spans 14 residues. This CDR3 is CASSPRPLPAEQYF. The CDR3 coding sequence is TGTGCCAGCTCACCGAGGCCGCTCCCTGCCGAGCAGTACTTC.

This chain links TRBV5-1 with TRBJ2-5, with D tentatively TRBD2 (6 bases). The DNA end favors TRBJ2-7, so the J call may be wrong. Per germline, CDR1 SGHRS and CDR2 YFSETQ. The CDR3 spans 14 residues. CDR3 sequence: CASSYLGGPDEQYF. The CDR3 bases are TGCGCCAGCAGCTACCTCGGGGGTCCCGACGAGCAGTACTTC.

This clone was counted a few times. This chain links TRBV6-6 with TRBJ2-7; D not certain. Germline CDR1 is MNHNY and CDR2 is SVGAGI (reference sequence). The CDR3 runs to 14 residues. V was trimmed by 3 bases and J by 7 bases, leaving 16 bases between them. CDR3 sequence: CASSYAEWGWEQYF. The CDR3 DNA reads TGTGCCAGCAGTTATGCAGAGTGGGGATGGGAGCAGTACTTC.